These 10 T cell receptor beta chains came from one sample sequenced in a study of blood T cell repertoires in COVID-19. Measured with immunoSEQ multiplex PCR; TCRdb has only the in-frame clones, and not every one. This table has about 500,000 clones, roughly nine tenths appearing once. Sample: peripheral blood. These receptors were obtained from a man aged 18-30 years with COVID-19, enrolled during active disease.

The V gene is TRBV5-5, the J gene TRBJ2-1, with 15 bases aligning to TRBD2. This CDR3 spans 18 amino acids. Germline loops: CDR1 SGHKS, CDR2 YYEKEE (reference sequence). Trimming cost V 3 bases and J 2 bases; bases outside gene matches: 6. The CDR3 nucleotides read TGTGCCAGCAGCTGGCGGACTAGCGGGGGGGATCCCTACAATGAGCAGTTCTTC. This encodes CASSWRTSGGDPYNEQFF.

The chain employs TRBV29-1 and TRBJ2-1; TRBD1 matches at 10 bases. The CDR3 sequence is 14 residues long. Per the germline V gene, CDR1 is SQVTM and CDR2 is ANQGSEA. Losses at the gene ends were 5 bases for V and 2 bases for J; bases not matched to a gene: 3. The CDR3 sequence is CSVRTGGTYNEQFF. The CDR3 DNA is TGCAGCGTTCGGACAGGGGGGACCTACAATGAGCAGTTCTTC.

V and J are TRBV19 and TRBJ2-7; D perhaps matches TRBD1 (5 bases). Germline CDR1 LNHDA, CDR2 SQIVND (reference sequence). The CDR3 has 15 amino acids. V was pared by 5 bases and J by 7 bases, with 21 bases between. CDR3 region: CASSWGTRPHKEQYF. Written as DNA, the CDR3 is TGTGCCAGTAGTTGGGGCACCAGACCCCATAAGGAGCAGTACTTC. The complete variable domain, with remaining parts taken from reference TRBV19 and TRBJ2-7, reads DGGITQSPKYLFRKEGQNVTLSCEQNLNHDAMYWYRQDPGQGLRLIYYSQIVNDFQKGDIAEGYSVSREKKESFPLTVTSAQKNPTAFYLCASSWGTRPHKEQYFGPGTRLTVT.

The rearrangement links TRBV6-5 to TRBJ2-1, with D maybe TRBD1 (6 bases). This CDR3 region has 15 residues. V was pared by 6 bases and J by 5 bases, with 17 bases between. Germline lookup yields CDR1 MNHEY and CDR2 SVGAGI. The chain's CDR3 is CASRPWMSGDNEQFF. CDR3 in DNA: TGTGCCAGCAGGCCTTGGATGTCAGGGGACAATGAGCAGTTCTTC.

The gene calls are TRBV27 and TRBJ1-6, with D possibly TRBD1 on 5 matching bases. This CDR3 is 16 amino acids long. Trimming cost V 3 bases and J 6 bases, with 15 bases left between them. Germline loops: CDR1 MNHEY, CDR2 SMNVEV (reference sequence). CDR3 sequence (DNA): TGTGCCAGCAGTTTGTGGGGGGAGGTCGGTAATTCACCCCTCCACTTT. Protein product: CASSLWGEVGNSPLHF.

V usage is TRBV3-1 (or the pseudogene TRBV3-2) and J usage is TRBJ2-3; D gene uncertain. The germline V and J ends were trimmed by 4 bases and 5 bases, with 7 bases remaining between them. Germline V lookup: CDR1 LGHDT, CDR2 YNNKEL (reference sequence). The CDR3 covers 12 residues. CDR3 in amino acids: CASSLLGDTQYF. The DNA of the CDR3 is TGTGCCAGCAGCCTGCTCGGAGATACGCAGTATTTT.

This chain uses TRBV7-9 with TRBJ1-5; 9 bases fit TRBD1. Unmatched junction bases numbered 9, after V lost 0 bases and J lost 3 bases. This CDR3 is 18 amino acids long. The germline V gene encodes CDR1 SEHNR and CDR2 FQNEAQ (reference sequence). CDR3 protein: CASSLARDRVSNNQPQHF. CDR3 nucleotides: TGTGCCAGCAGCTTAGCCCGGGACAGGGTTTCGAACAATCAGCCCCAGCATTTT.

This clone was detected a few times. This rearrangement joins TRBV5-1 to TRBJ2-3, with 10 bases lining up with TRBD2. The CDR3 has 15 residues. V gave up 4 bases and J gave up 4 bases; unmatched junction bases: 6. CDR1 is SGHRS, CDR2 YFSETQ, per germline. CDR3 sequence (DNA): TGCGCCAGCAGCCCAGGACTAGCGGTCGCAGATACGCAGTATTTT. Translating it yields CASSPGLAVADTQYF.

The gene calls are TRBV3-1 (or the pseudogene TRBV3-2) and TRBJ2-5, with D possibly being TRBD2 (5 bases). Looked up from germline, CDR1 is LGHDT and CDR2 is YNNKEL (reference sequence). The CDR3 is 14 residues long. V was pared by 5 bases and J by 1 base, with 11 bases between. CDR3 DNA sequence: TGTGCCAGCAGCGATCGGGGATTCCAAGAGACCCAGTACTTC. Protein sequence: CASSDRGFQETQYF.

The CDR3 loop is CASRRAGASYEQYF. The CDR3 nucleotides are TGTGCCAGCAGGCGGGCGGGGGCCTCCTACGAGCAGTACTTC. The V gene is TRBV2, the J gene TRBJ2-7; weak D call: TRBD2 (7 bases). This CDR3 has 14 amino acids. Per the germline V gene, CDR1 is SNHLY and CDR2 is FYNNEI. Deletions cut 6 bases from V and 0 bases from J, with 12 bases between.